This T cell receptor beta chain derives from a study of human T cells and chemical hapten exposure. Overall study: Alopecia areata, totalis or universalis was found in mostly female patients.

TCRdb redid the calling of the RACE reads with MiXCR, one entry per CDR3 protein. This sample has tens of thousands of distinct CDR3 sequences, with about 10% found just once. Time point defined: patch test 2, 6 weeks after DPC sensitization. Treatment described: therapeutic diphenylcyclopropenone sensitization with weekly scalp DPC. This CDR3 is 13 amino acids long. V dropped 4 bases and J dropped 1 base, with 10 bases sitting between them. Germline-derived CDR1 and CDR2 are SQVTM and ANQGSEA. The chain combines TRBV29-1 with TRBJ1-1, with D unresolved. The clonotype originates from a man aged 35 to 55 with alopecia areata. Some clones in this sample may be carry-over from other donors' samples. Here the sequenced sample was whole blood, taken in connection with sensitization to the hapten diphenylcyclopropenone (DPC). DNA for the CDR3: TGCAGCGTTGTTCAACAGAGGAACACTGAAGCTTTCTTT. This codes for CSVVQQRNTEAFF.